This T cell receptor (beta chain) appears in the sequencing data of a study of blood T cell repertoires in COVID-19. As to this clone: This specimen includes other DNA sequences encoding the same CDR3.

The germline V gene encodes CDR1 SGHDT and CDR2 YYEEEE. V lost 2 bases, J lost 4 bases, and 14 bases stayed unmatched. The CDR3 covers 17 residues. Generated by immunoSEQ multiplex PCR, the TCRdb table keeps only in-frame clones and is missing some. The table shows more than 50,000 clones, with around nine tenths occurring only once. The sequenced material came from peripheral blood. The sequence was collected from a human donor in a cohort sampled during active COVID-19. The chain recombines TRBV5-6 with TRBJ2-7, with 8 bases fitting TRBD1. The DNA for the CDR3 is TGTGCCAGCAGCTTACATGTCGGGACAGGTTTGGAGTACGAGCAGTACTTC. The encoded protein is CASSLHVGTGLEYEQYF.